The 18 T cell receptor beta chains below were found in one sample sequenced in a study of glioma-infiltrating T cells after dendritic cell vaccination. The protocol was immunoSEQ multiplex PCR, while the TCRdb copy is restricted to in-frame clones and leaves out a portion. The sample yields 80,000 to 95,000 clones, 70% to 90% seen once. Sequenced material: blood, taken before dendritic cell vaccination. All receptors come from a human donor with glioblastoma.

This chain connects TRBV29-1 to TRBJ2-5; D perhaps matches TRBD2 (5 bases). TRBJ2-7 explains the end of the DNA better; the J call may be wrong. The CDR3 has 12 residues. In germline, CDR1 is SQVTM, CDR2 ANQGSEA. CDR3 coding DNA: TGCAGCGTTTCGAGGGCAGACTACGAGCAGTACTTC. Translation: CSVSRADYEQYF.

This chain uses TRBV7-2 with TRBJ2-7; a weak D match, TRBD1 (5 bases). The CDR3 contains 15 residues. Germline-derived CDR1 and CDR2 are SGHTA and FQGNSA. The V gene lost 0 bases and the J gene lost 2 bases, with 11 bases spanning the gap. The CDR3 here is CASSLATTGAYEQYF. The CDR3 DNA sequence: TGTGCCAGCAGCTTAGCGACCACAGGAGCCTACGAGCAGTACTTC.

In regard to this clone: One junction end disagrees with the germline gene, perhaps due to a read error. The chain couples TRBV11-2 to TRBJ2-5, with D maybe TRBD1 (6 bases). The CDR3 runs to 15 residues. Germline CDR1 reads SGHAT; CDR2 reads FQNNGV. Written as DNA, the CDR3 is TGTGCCAGCAGCTTCGCCGGGACACCTCAAGGGACCCAGTACTTC. Protein: CASSFAGTPQGTQYF.

The rearrangement links TRBV5-1 to TRBJ1-3; D remains unclear. The CDR3 runs 14 residues. Trimming took 1 base from V and 2 from J, leaving 7 bases between them. Germline values: CDR1 SGHRS, CDR2 YFSETQ. The CDR3 DNA is TGCGCCAGCAGCTTGCCCTCTACTGGAAACACCATATATTTT. Protein sequence: CASSLPSTGNTIYF.

The V gene is TRBV6-6, the J gene TRBJ2-7; 9 bases match TRBD1. V dropped 5 bases and J dropped 2; count of bases not matched to a gene: 4. The CDR3 contains 14 residues. Germline V CDR1 and CDR2: MNHNY, SVGAGI (reference sequence). The CDR3 DNA follows: TGTGCCAGCAGTACCGGGACAGGGACCTACGAGCAGTACTTC. It is translated as CASSTGTGTYEQYF.

The count of this clone is one. This chain connects TRBV11-3 to TRBJ1-1; D is ambiguous. The germline V gene encodes CDR1 SGHNT and CDR2 YENEEA. This CDR3 is 14 amino acids long. The ends were cut back, 1 base at V and 5 bases at J, with 11 bases in the middle. The CDR3 reads CASSLGGPRTEAFF. CDR3 nucleotides: TGTGCCAGCAGCTTAGGAGGGCCTAGGACTGAAGCTTTCTTT.

This chain uses TRBV18 with TRBJ2-7, with 7 bases matching TRBD1. Germline CDR1 and CDR2: KGHSH and LQKENI. V shed 3 bases, J shed 5 bases, and the junction held 10 bases outside the gene matches. This CDR3 region has 15 residues. Here the CDR3 DNA reads TGTGCCAGCTCACCTCGACAGGGTTTCGATCACGAGCAGTACTTC. It yields the protein CASSPRQGFDHEQYF. Complete variable domain (other parts from reference TRBV18 and TRBJ2-7): NAGVMQNPRHLVRRRGQEARLRCSPMKGHSHVYWYRQLPEEGLKFMVYLQKENIIDESGMPKERFSAEFPKEGPSILRIQQVVRGDSAAYFCASSPRQGFDHEQYFGPGTRLTVT.

The genes are TRBV5-1 and TRBJ1-3, with no clear D. Trimming took 0 bases from V and 1 from J, leaving 8 bases between them. Germline V gene data show CDR1 as SGHRS and CDR2 as YFSETQ. The CDR3 extends over 15 amino acids. CDR3 bases: TGCGCCAGCAGCTTGGTCCGGGGTTCTGGAAACACCATATATTTT. Its translation is CASSLVRGSGNTIYF.

The rearrangement uses TRBV5-1 and TRBJ1-2, with 10 bases aligning to TRBD1. The CDR3 runs to 16 residues. The germline V gene encodes CDR1 SGHRS and CDR2 YFSETQ. Trimming removed 3 bases from V and 0 bases from J; junction bases left unmatched: 5. The CDR3, as DNA: TGCGCCAGCAGCTCCGGGACAGGGGCGCCTAACTATGGCTACACCTTC. This translates into CASSSGTGAPNYGYTF.

By share of the sample, this clone is medium-sized. The chain recombines TRBV5-6 with TRBJ2-7, with D perhaps matching TRBD1 or TRBD2 (6 bases each). In germline, CDR1 is SGHDT, CDR2 YYEEEE. Trimming cost V 4 bases and J 1 base, with 15 bases left between them. This CDR3 is 15 amino acids long. CDR3 in amino acids: CASSLAGHLSYEQYF. CDR3 DNA: TGTGCCAGCAGCCTGGCGGGACACCTTTCCTACGAGCAGTACTTC. Full variable domain (missing parts from reference TRBV5-6 and TRBJ2-7): DAGVTQSPTHLIKTRGQQVTLRCSPKSGHDTVSWYQQALGQGPQFIFQYYEEEERQRGNFPDRFSGHQFPNYSSELNVNALLLGDSALYLCASSLAGHLSYEQYFGPGTRLTVT.

This clone was seen a few times. This chain connects TRBV13 to TRBJ2-4; 10 bases agree with TRBD1. J lost 0 bases, V lost 4 bases, and 0 bases had no gene match. This CDR3 has 15 residues. Looked up from germline, CDR1 is PRHDT and CDR2 is FYEKMQ (reference sequence). CDR3 loop: CASSWTGGAKNIQYF. The CDR3 region has the DNA TGTGCCAGCAGCTGGACAGGGGGAGCCAAAAACATTCAGTACTTC.

The chain has TRBV5-1 and TRBJ1-2; TRBD1 matches 12 bases. Trimming removed 0 bases from V and 7 bases from J; junction bases left unmatched: 7. CDR1 SGHRS and CDR2 YFSETQ come from the germline V gene. This CDR3 is built from 16 residues. CDR3 region: CASSLAGTGGPGGYTF. Written as DNA, the CDR3 is TGCGCCAGCAGCTTGGCCGGGACAGGGGGCCCGGGTGGCTACACCTTC.

This chain connects TRBV6-5 to TRBJ1-5; D gene unclear. The V end lost 2 bases, the J end lost 6 bases, and 11 bases lay between the germline ends. CDR1 is MNHEY and CDR2 is SVGAGI in the germline V gene. CDR3 size: 14 residues. The CDR3, as DNA: TGTGCCAGCAGTTACAGAGGGAGGCGTCAGCCCCAGCATTTT. It yields the protein CASSYRGRRQPQHF.

The chain combines TRBV2 with TRBJ2-5; tentative D call: TRBD1 (5 bases). Deletions cut 6 bases from V and 3 bases from J, with 8 bases between. CDR1 and CDR2 from the germline V gene are SNHLY and FYNNEI. CDR3 size: 12 residues. CDR3 amino acids: CASRTDKETQYF. The DNA for the CDR3 is TGTGCCAGCAGGACGGACAAAGAGACCCAGTACTTC.

This rearrangement joins TRBV28 to TRBJ1-2; 8 bases fit TRBD1. This CDR3 spans 13 amino acids. J gave up 4 bases and V 8 bases, and 6 bases lay outside the gene matches. CDR1 MDHEN and CDR2 SYDVKM come from the germline V gene. This chain's CDR3 is CASGQGGSYGYTF. DNA of the CDR3: TGTGCCAGCGGACAGGGTGGGAGCTATGGCTACACCTTC.

The chain joins TRBV11-2 to TRBJ1-3; D unresolved. Per the germline V gene, CDR1 is SGHAT and CDR2 is FQNNGV. V was shortened by 7 bases and J by 2 bases, with 15 bases between the two germline ends. This CDR3 has 15 residues. CDR3 loop: CASTDRGSTGNTIYF. The CDR3 bases are TGTGCCAGCACCGACCGGGGTTCGACTGGAAACACCATATATTTT.

The chain links TRBV4-1 to TRBJ2-1; D is possibly TRBD1 (5 bases). In germline, CDR1 is MGHRA, CDR2 YSYEKL. The CDR3 extends over 13 amino acids. Trimming shortened V by 6 bases and J by 3 bases, and 9 bases separated the two germline ends. The CDR3 nucleotides read TGCGCCAGCAGGATGACAGACTACAATGAGCAGTTCTTC. It is translated as CASRMTDYNEQFF.

J is TRBJ2-2 and V is TRBV10-3; 9 bases fit TRBD1. Trimming cost V 6 bases and J 2 bases; bases outside gene matches: 4. The V gene's germline CDR1 is ENHRY and CDR2 SYGVKD. The CDR3 is 15 residues long. The CDR3 region is CAISRQGENTGELFF. The CDR3 DNA reads TGTGCCATCAGCCGACAGGGGGAAAACACCGGGGAGCTGTTTTTT.